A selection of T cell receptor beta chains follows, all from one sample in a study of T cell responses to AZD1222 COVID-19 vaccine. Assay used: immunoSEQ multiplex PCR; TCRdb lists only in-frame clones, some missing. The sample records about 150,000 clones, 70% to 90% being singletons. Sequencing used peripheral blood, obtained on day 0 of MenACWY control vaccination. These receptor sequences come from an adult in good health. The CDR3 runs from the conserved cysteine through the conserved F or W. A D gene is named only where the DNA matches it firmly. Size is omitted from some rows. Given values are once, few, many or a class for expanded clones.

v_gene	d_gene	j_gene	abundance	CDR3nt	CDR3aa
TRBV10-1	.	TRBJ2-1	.	TGCGCCAGCAGTGACAGGGTTAGGGGGAGTAATGAGCAGTTCTTC	CASSDRVRGSNEQFF
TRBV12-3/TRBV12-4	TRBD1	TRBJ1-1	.	TGTGCCAGCAGTATCACAGGGGATACTGAAGCTTTCTTT	CASSITGDTEAFF
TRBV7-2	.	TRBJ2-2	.	TGTGCCAGCAGCTTAACGGGAAGGGTCATGAACACCGGGGAGCTGTTTTTT	CASSLTGRVMNTGELFF
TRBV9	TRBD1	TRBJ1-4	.	TGTGCCAGCAGCATCGGACAGGTAGCAACTAATGAAAAACTGTTTTTT	CASSIGQVATNEKLFF
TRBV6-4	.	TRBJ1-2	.	TGTGCCAGCAGCGCGAATTTTCGCGCCGACTATGGCTACACCTTC	CASSANFRADYGYTF
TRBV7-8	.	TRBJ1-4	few	TGTGCCAGCAGTACCAGACTGGGAGTGAGGAGTGAAAAACTGTTTTTT	CASSTRLGVRSEKLFF
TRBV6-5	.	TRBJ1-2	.	TGTGCCAGCAGTTTAATAGGGGCCTATGGCTACACCTTC	CASSLIGAYGYTF
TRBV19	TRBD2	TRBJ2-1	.	TGTGCCAGTAGTACCGGACTAGCGGGCCTCAGCTCCTACAATGAGCAGTTCTTC	CASSTGLAGLSSYNEQFF
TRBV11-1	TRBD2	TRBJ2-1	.	TGTGCCAGCAGACTACTAGCGGGAGGAGGCAATGAGCAGTTCTTC	CASRLLAGGGNEQFF
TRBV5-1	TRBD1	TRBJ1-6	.	TGCGCCAGCAGCTTGGACGGGACAGGGGAGAATTCACCCCTCCACTTT	CASSLDGTGENSPLHF
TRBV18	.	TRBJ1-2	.	TGTGCCAGCTCACCAGCGTCAAGGGACTATGGCTACACCTTC	CASSPASRDYGYTF
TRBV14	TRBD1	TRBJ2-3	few	TGTGCCAGCAGCCAGGGGACAGGGGGAGTTACGCAGTATTTT	CASSQGTGGVTQYF
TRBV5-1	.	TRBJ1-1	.	TGCGCCAGCAGCTTACAGGGTGGTACCACTGAAGCTTTCTTT	CASSLQGGTTEAFF
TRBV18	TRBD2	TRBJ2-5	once	TGTGCCAGCTCACTAGCGGGGGGGCGCCCGCGGGAGACCCAGTACTTC	CASSLAGGRPRETQYF
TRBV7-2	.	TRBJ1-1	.	TGTGCCAGCAGCTACGGGTACGGGAACACTGAAGCTTTCTTT	CASSYGYGNTEAFF
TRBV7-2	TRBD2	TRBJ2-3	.	TGTGCCAGCAGCTTATGGACTAGCACTCTAACGCAGTATTTT	CASSLWTSTLTQYF
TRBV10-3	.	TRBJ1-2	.	TGTGCCATCAGTTTAACGGACGGGGGGGATGGCTACACCTTC	CAISLTDGGDGYTF
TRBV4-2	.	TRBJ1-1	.	TGTGCCAGCAGCCCAAAGCTAAGGGATACGAACACTGAAGCTTTCTTT	CASSPKLRDTNTEAFF
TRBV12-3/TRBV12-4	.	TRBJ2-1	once	TGTGCCAGCACCTCAGGAGGGAATGAGCAGTTCTTC	CASTSGGNEQFF
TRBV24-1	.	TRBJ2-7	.	TGTGCCACCAGTGTGGGCAGCTCCTACGAGCAGTACTTC	CATSVGSSYEQYF
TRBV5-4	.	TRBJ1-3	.	TGTGCCAGCAGCTTGCCGAACAGGGATGGAAACACCATATATTTT	CASSLPNRDGNTIYF
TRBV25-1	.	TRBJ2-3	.	TGTGCCAGCAGTGTGGATAGCACAGATACGCAGTATTTT	CASSVDSTDTQYF
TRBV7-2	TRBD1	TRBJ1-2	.	TGTGCCAGCAGCTCCCACCGGGACAGGGAAGGTGGCTACACCTTC	CASSSHRDREGGYTF
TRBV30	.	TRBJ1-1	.	TGTGCCTGGAATTTAGTCGGTGCTTACACTGAAGCTTTCTTT	CAWNLVGAYTEAFF